The 9 T cell receptor beta chains below all came from one sample that was sequenced in a study of T cells in Graves' hyperthyroidism and ophthalmopathy. RNA transcripts were the template for amplifying TCR beta CDR3 regions. During a first-round RT-PCR of the TCR CDR3, the HTBI primer set was used. MiXCR, run by TCRdb on the multiplex PCR reads, gives a single entry per CDR3 protein. The table shows 500,000 to 650,000 distinct CDR3 sequences, with around 13% occurring only once. The material sequenced was blood. The receptors stem from a woman aged 45-60 years with Graves' ophthalmopathy.

This clonotype was seen many times. The gene calls are TRBV30 and TRBJ1-2; TRBD1 matches at 7 bases. Trimming removed 4 bases from V and 2 bases from J; junction bases left unmatched: 7. The CDR3 is 14 residues long. Germline CDR1 and CDR2: GTSNPN and SVGIG (reference sequence). The CDR3 sequence is CAWIGTATNYGYTF. The CDR3 DNA sequence: TGTGCCTGGATTGGGACAGCCACCAACTATGGCTACACCTTC. Based on the CDR3 plus reference TRBV30 and TRBJ1-2, the full variable domain is SQTIHQWPATLVQPVGSPLSLECTVEGTSNPNLYWYRQAAGRGLQLLFYSVGIGQISSEVPQNLSASRPQDRQFILSSKKLLLSDSGFYLCAWIGTATNYGYTFGSGTRLTVV.

This clonotype occurred a few times. V and J are TRBV3-1 and TRBJ2-1, with 8 bases fitting TRBD2. This CDR3 is 17 amino acids long. V lost 1 base and J lost 3; bases outside the gene matches: 8. Germline CDR1 and CDR2: LGHDT and YNNKEL (reference sequence). CDR3 in DNA: TGTGCCAGCAGCCAAGTTTTCCGGGAGGGTCACTACAATGAGCAGTTCTTC. Translated, it gives CASSQVFREGHYNEQFF.

This clonotype was observed at least ten times. The rearrangement links TRBV4-3 to TRBJ2-1, with unresolved D. V lost 1 base and J 8 bases, leaving 9 bases between the germline ends. Germline assignment: CDR1 LGHNA and CDR2 YSLEER. This CDR3 spans 13 amino acids. In nucleotides, the CDR3 is TGCGCCAGCAGCCAAGGATGGGGTCATGAGCAGTTCTTC. It translates to CASSQGWGHEQFF.

The CDR3 spells CASSLTGDRNTEAFF. The CDR3, as DNA: TGTGCCAGCAGCTTAACGGGGGACAGGAACACTGAAGCTTTCTTT. V usage is TRBV7-3 and J usage is TRBJ1-1, with 7 positions matching TRBD1. This CDR3 has 15 amino acids. V trimming: 0 bases; J trimming: 1 base; junction bases outside the gene matches: 2. Germline lookup yields CDR1 SGHTA and CDR2 FQGTGA.

A few counts support this clonotype. The rearrangement joins TRBV19 to TRBJ2-1, with 10 bases fitting TRBD2. V lost 6 bases, J lost 5 bases, and 10 bases stayed unmatched. From germline, CDR1 is LNHDA and CDR2 SQIVND (reference sequence). The CDR3 loop spans 16 amino acids. The CDR3 DNA sequence: TGTGCCAGTAGCCGGACTAGCGGAAGTTTTAACAATGAGCAGTTCTTC. Translation: CASSRTSGSFNNEQFF.

The table lists this clonotype with a count of one. A single base separates this from a much larger clone, so it may be a read error. As the CDR3 is not closed by the conserved phenylalanine or tryptophan, this likely results from a read error. The J gene is TRBJ1-2, the V gene TRBV20-1; 10 bases are shared with TRBD1. This CDR3 is built from 16 residues. V lost 1 base, J lost 7 bases, and 12 bases stayed unmatched. The germline V gene has CDR1 DFQATT and CDR2 SNEGSKA (reference sequence). CDR3 bases: TGCAGTGCTAGAGCTCCTCGGGACAGGGGTTGGAGTGGCTACACCCTC. This translates into CSARAPRDRGWSGYTL.

This chain connects TRBV6-1 to TRBJ2-6; no clear D. The CDR3 spans 17 residues. V shed 5 bases and J shed 0 bases, with 14 bases lying between them. Per the germline V gene, CDR1 is MNHNS and CDR2 is SASEGT. CDR3 DNA: TGTGCCAGCAGTTCGGACGGAGCCTTCTCTGGGGCCAACGTCCTGACTTTC. Translated, it gives CASSSDGAFSGANVLTF.

This clonotype appeared many times. The chain combines TRBV5-1 with TRBJ2-1; the D gene is possibly TRBD1 (6 bases). From germline, CDR1 is SGHRS and CDR2 YFSETQ. Trimming removed 4 bases from V and 0 bases from J, with 14 bases in between. The CDR3 spans 16 residues. CDR3 DNA sequence: TGCGCCAGCAGCGCAAAGGGGGTCAGCTCCTACAATGAGCAGTTCTTC. Translated: CASSAKGVSSYNEQFF.

This clonotype was seen only a few times. The V call is TRBV19, the J call TRBJ2-2; no definite D call. The CDR3 loop spans 16 amino acids. The V gene lost 3 bases and the J gene lost 0 bases, with 11 bases spanning the gap. The germline V gene has CDR1 LNHDA and CDR2 SQIVND (reference sequence). Here the CDR3 DNA reads TGTGCCAGTAGTATCTGGGCTAGAGCGAACACCGGGGAGCTGTTTTTT. This codes for CASSIWARANTGELFF.